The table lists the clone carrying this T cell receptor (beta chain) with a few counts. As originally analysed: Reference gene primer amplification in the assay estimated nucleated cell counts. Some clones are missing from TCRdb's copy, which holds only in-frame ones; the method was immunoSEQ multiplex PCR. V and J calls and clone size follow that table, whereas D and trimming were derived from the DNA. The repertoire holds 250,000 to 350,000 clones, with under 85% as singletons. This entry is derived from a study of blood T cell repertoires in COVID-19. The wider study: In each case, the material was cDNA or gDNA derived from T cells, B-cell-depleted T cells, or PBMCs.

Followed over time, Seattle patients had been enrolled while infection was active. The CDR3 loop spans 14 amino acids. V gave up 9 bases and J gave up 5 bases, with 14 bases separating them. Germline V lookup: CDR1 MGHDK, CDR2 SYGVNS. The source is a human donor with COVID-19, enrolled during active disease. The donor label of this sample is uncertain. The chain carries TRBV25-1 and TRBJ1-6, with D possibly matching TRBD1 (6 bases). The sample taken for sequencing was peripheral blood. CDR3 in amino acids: CASGKGQDNSPLHF. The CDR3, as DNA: TGTGCCAGTGGAAAGGGACAAGATAATTCACCCCTCCACTTT.